Listed here are 13 T cell receptor beta chains from one sample, sequenced in a study of T and B cells in COVID-19 patients. TRB rearrangements were amplified by multiplex PCR with BIOMED2 TRB-A/B primers. Each CDR3 protein is one row after TCRdb ran MiXCR on the multiplex PCR reads. This table holds around 30,000 distinct CDR3 sequences, 30% to 35% found once. Each TRB amplification used roughly 250-550 ng of genomic DNA from blood. The source material was blood. Receptors originate from a human donor who had recovered from COVID-19.

This clonotype was picked up a small number of times. The chain couples TRBV6-2 or TRBV6-3 to TRBJ1-2; the D is unclear. CDR1 and CDR2 from the germline V gene are MNHEY and SVGEGT. Trimming took 7 bases from V and 5 from J, leaving 14 bases between them. The CDR3 is 13 residues long. In DNA form, the CDR3 reads TGTGCCAGCAAGGGCCTTTACCTATATGGCTACACCTTC. Protein product: CASKGLYLYGYTF.

This rearrangement joins TRBV6-2 or TRBV6-3 to TRBJ1-2; 7 nucleotides line up with TRBD1. This CDR3 is built from 14 residues. After removal of 4 bases from V and 8 bases from J, the junction contained 10 bases not matched to a gene. Germline values: CDR1 MNHEY, CDR2 SVGEGT. As DNA, the CDR3 is TGTGCCAGCAGTTCCCTCACGAGACAGGGAGGCTACACCTTC. Translated, it gives CASSSLTRQGGYTF.

In its sample, this clonotype was seen a few times. The V and J genes are TRBV4-3 and TRBJ2-3; D is tentatively TRBD1 or TRBD2 (5 bases each). CDR3 size: 14 residues. Per germline, CDR1 LGHNA and CDR2 YSLEER. Deletions cut 3 bases from V and 4 bases from J, with 11 bases between. CDR3 residues: CASSQDMGADTQYF. The DNA for the CDR3 is TGCGCCAGCAGCCAGGATATGGGGGCAGATACGCAGTATTTT.

This clonotype showed up many times. V usage is TRBV5-6 and J usage is TRBJ2-2, with TRBD1 matching 9 bases. The CDR3 runs to 15 residues. Trimming took 10 bases from V and 3 from J; bases not matched to a gene: 10. From germline, CDR1 is SGHDT and CDR2 YYEEEE. CDR3 sequence (DNA): TGTGCCTCCGAGGGACAGGGAACGTACACCGGGGAGCTGTTTTTT. Its protein product is CASEGQGTYTGELFF.

The chain recombines TRBV7-6 with TRBJ2-2, with 9 bases matching TRBD2. This CDR3 region has 15 residues. V lost 4 bases to trimming and J lost 7 bases; unmatched junction nucleotides: 7. The germline CDR1 and CDR2 sequences are SGHVS and FNYEAQ. The CDR3 sequence is CASSSTVAGVGELFF. CDR3 nucleotides: TGTGCCAGCAGCTCCACCGTAGCGGGAGTCGGGGAGCTGTTTTTT.

This clonotype is deemed medium-sized. This chain links TRBV19 with TRBJ2-2; perhaps TRBD1 as D (6 bases). The CDR3 covers 13 residues. Germline V lookup: CDR1 LNHDA, CDR2 SQIVND (reference sequence). V shed 5 bases and J shed 7 bases, with 11 bases lying between them. The CDR3 loop reads CASSFTGFGELFF. Here the CDR3 DNA reads TGTGCCAGTAGTTTTACAGGGTTCGGGGAGCTGTTTTTT.

This rearrangement joins TRBV24-1 to TRBJ2-7; TRBD1 matches 8 bases. V was pared by 4 bases and J by 4 bases, with 5 bases of the junction left unmatched. The CDR3 extends over 14 amino acids. CDR1 is KGHDR and CDR2 is SFDVKD in the germline V gene. Here the CDR3 reads CATSENQGAYEQYF. DNA of the CDR3: TGTGCCACCAGTGAAAATCAGGGGGCGTACGAGCAGTACTTC.

This clonotype was seen only a few times. V usage is TRBV11-1 and J usage is TRBJ1-2; D gene unclear. The CDR3 runs 13 residues. V was trimmed by 4 bases and J by 6 bases, leaving 12 bases between them. Looked up from germline, CDR1 is SGHAT and CDR2 is FQDESV (reference sequence). The CDR3 DNA sequence: TGTGCCAGCAGCTCCCTTGGGGAAAATGGCTACACCTTC. Its protein is CASSSLGENGYTF.

This clonotype came up many times. The chain employs TRBV27 and TRBJ2-3; 8 bases are shared with TRBD2. The CDR3 is 17 residues long. Germline V gene lookup returns CDR1 MNHEY and CDR2 SMNVEV (reference sequence). V dropped 0 bases and J dropped 5; count of bases not matched to a gene: 10. CDR3 in amino acids: CASSLSTGAGDKDTQYF. The DNA of the CDR3 is TGTGCCAGCAGTTTATCGACCGGAGCGGGGGACAAAGATACGCAGTATTTT.

The V and J genes are TRBV7-2 and TRBJ1-1; D not certain. This CDR3 comprises 14 residues. V shed 2 bases and J shed 1 base, with 8 bases lying between them. Per the germline V gene, CDR1 is SGHTA and CDR2 is FQGNSA. CDR3 coding DNA: TGTGCCAGCAGCTTAAAATTGAGGAACACTGAAGCTTTCTTT. Amino acid sequence: CASSLKLRNTEAFF.

This clonotype is termed medium-sized. This chain connects TRBV19 to TRBJ2-7; D ambiguous. V was pared by 5 bases and J by 3 bases, with 5 bases between. Germline loops: CDR1 LNHDA, CDR2 SQIVND (reference sequence). CDR3 length equals 11 residues. This CDR3 is CASSAYYEQYF. CDR3 DNA sequence: TGTGCCAGTAGTGCGTACTACGAGCAGTACTTC. The full variable domain, in which reference TRBV19 and TRBJ2-7 provide the parts outside the CDR3, is DGGITQSPKYLFRKEGQNVTLSCEQNLNHDAMYWYRQDPGQGLRLIYYSQIVNDFQKGDIAEGYSVSREKKESFPLTVTSAQKNPTAFYLCASSAYYEQYFGPGTRLTVT.

This chain uses TRBV28 with TRBJ2-7; D may correspond to TRBD1 or TRBD2 (7 bases each). There are 16 residues in the CDR3. CDR1 is MDHEN and CDR2 is SYDVKM in the germline V gene. Trimming pared 6 bases from V and 2 bases from J, leaving 20 bases between. CDR3 sequence reads: CASRADREGYAYEQYF. The CDR3 nucleotides are TGTGCCAGCAGAGCTGACAGGGAGGGGTATGCCTACGAGCAGTACTTC.

This chain connects TRBV24-1 to TRBJ2-1; D gene unclear. Trimming took 3 bases from V and 10 from J, leaving 9 bases between them. The CDR3 has 12 residues. Germline CDR1 reads KGHDR; CDR2 reads SFDVKD. The CDR3 coding sequence is TGTGCCACCAGTGATCTCCGCGCGGAGCAGTTCTTC. It encodes CATSDLRAEQFF.